This T cell receptor beta chain was sequenced for a study of blood T cell repertoires in COVID-19 (dated by TCRdb to 2018 to 2021). Background for the entire study: The collaborator samples originated in the United States, Italy and Spain and spanned the acute and convalescent phases of COVID-19. The prospective study material was composed of cDNA or gDNA derived from T cells, B-cell-depleted T cells, or PBMCs. Deeply sampled blood TCRbeta repertoires from subjects exposed to, actively infected with, or recovered from COVID-19 were included in the dataset. The repertoires were released in a freely available public database meant as a resource for research on the immune response to SARS-CoV-2. The samples were drawn from two sources: the first 160 participants of the ongoing ImmuneRACE study, and about 1,300 subjects contributed by 6 global collaborators. Sample metadata almost always included a de-identified subject ID, COVID-19 status, age in years and sex. Where HLA class I and class II types were available, the types were taken from metadata supplied by the sample provider, not from assay-based typing.

Concerning this clone itself: This clone's antigen is unknown. One base away there is no much larger clone; base qualities are not given.

Trimming leaves V shorter by 5 bases and J shorter by 5 bases, with the junction holding 5 bases beyond the gene matches. The germline V gene specifies MNHEY as CDR1 and SVGAGI as CDR2. From cysteine to phenylalanine, the CDR3 is 13 amino acids long. The retained sequence is limited to the CDR3, 39 bases, with the frame set at the first base. The collaborating institutions used their own protocols to collect whole blood in K2EDTA tubes. For TCRbeta analysis, collaborators shipped samples in one of three forms: frozen whole blood, isolated PBMCs, or DNA extracted from either of those sample types. The investigation overall reported the following: Clinical and demographic metadata were provided uncurated, with the amount varying by source and participant.

TCRbeta CDR3 regions were amplified from genomic DNA by means of the immunoSEQ Assay, a bias-controlled multiplex PCR. Concerning the study's data processing: Nucleated cell counts per sample were estimated from amplification of reference gene primers within the assay. Sequence reads were collapsed and filtered to measure the absolute abundance of every unique TCRbeta CDR3 rearrangement. Productive Simpson clonality was computed per sample as the square root of Simpson's diversity index over productive rearrangements. Imported from immuneACCESS, the table was reduced by TCRdb to in-frame sequences with V and J called. These copies leave out some clones; in studies compared against another copy, an unresolved V gene accounts for under half, and the cause of the remainder is not known. That table furnishes V, J and clone size, whereas the DNA furnished D and trimming. In this sample the table shows about 160,000 clones, around 80% of which occur a single time. The top ten constitute 9.1% of the sample.

The receptor was isolated from a woman of 80 years or more with active or convalescent COVID-19. This sequence uses TRBV6-5 and TRBJ1-2, and 7 junctional nucleotides match TRBD1. Sequenced input: peripheral blood. The bases read TGTGCCAGCAGTACGGGACAGCCTTATGGCTACACCTTC. It is translated as CASSTGQPYGYTF.